The rows below give T cell receptor beta chains drawn from one sample of a study of tumor-infiltrating lymphocytes in oesophageal squamous cell carcinoma. TCRdb re-called the PCR reads with MiXCR, one entry per CDR3 protein. The repertoire holds 23,000 or so distinct CDR3 sequences, 38% seen once, with 20% to 25% in the top ten. The sample was esophageal tumor tissue. Every receptor here comes from a male donor with esophageal squamous cell carcinoma. The conserved cysteine and the conserved F or W are not part of the CDR3 here.

V gene	J gene	CDR3 protein
TRBV7-3	TRBJ2-7	ASSPQDEQY
TRBV6-6	TRBJ2-1	ASSSPLEEQF
TRBV5-1	.	ASSGDNHNEQF
TRBV3-1	TRBJ2-2	ASSQGGGTGELF
TRBV23-1	TRBJ2-3	ASSQEVITDTQY
TRBV7-3	TRBJ2-1	ASSLKGYGWDNEQF
TRBV19	TRBJ1-3	ASSPVGGGGGNTIY
TRBV11-3	TRBJ2-6	ASSLGQGVWLHLR
TRBV7-2	TRBJ2-1	ASSLVGAGGRNEQF
TRBV28	TRBJ2-1	ASRGTSGGKSYNEQF
TRBV12-3/TRBV12-4	.	ASTRRGQGGETQY